This T cell receptor beta chain was sequenced in a study of response to subunit inactivated influenza vaccine. Trimming removed 2 bases at V and 5 bases at J, with 11 bases between. CDR3 size: 14 residues. Germline V gene sequence: CDR1 SGHRS, CDR2 YFSETQ. TCRdb independently ran MiXCR on the RT-PCR reads; one entry per CDR3 protein. The sample records over 450,000 distinct CDR3 sequences, roughly 13% being singletons. The rearrangement links TRBV5-1 to TRBJ1-5, with D maybe TRBD1 (5 bases). The clonotype comes from a man aged 45-65 years who received an inactivated influenza vaccine. The sequences come from PBMCs from blood, collected roughly 48 days after vaccination. The CDR3 DNA reads TGCGCCAGCAGCTTTAGGCAGGGTGATCAGCCCCAGCATTTT. Encoded protein: CASSFRQGDQPQHF.